Described below is a single T cell receptor beta chain sequence and its context. Its antigen is currently not known. No much larger clone exists at a distance of one base, and base qualities are not known. The immunoSEQ Assay, a bias-controlled multiplex PCR, was used to amplify TCRbeta CDR3 regions from genomic DNA. The authors processed their data as follows. The number of nucleated cells in each sample was estimated from the amplification of reference gene primers within the assay. To quantify the absolute abundance of each unique TCRbeta CDR3 rearrangement, sequence reads were collapsed and filtered. For each sample, productive Simpson clonality was calculated as the square root of Simpson's diversity index over productive rearrangements. As stored in TCRdb, this immuneACCESS dataset retains in-frame rearrangements with V and J assigned. A fraction of the clones does not appear; measured against another copy, unresolved V genes explain less than half of the discrepancy, and the remainder lacks a known reason. D and trimming were read from the DNA, whereas the V and J calls and clone size are those reported in that table. The sample data list 250,000 or so clones, and roughly 88% of these were observed just once. Of the sample, under 1.5% falls within the top ten clones.

Collaborating institutions collected whole blood in K2EDTA tubes following their own protocols. Collaborator samples were shipped for TCRbeta analysis as frozen whole blood, isolated PBMCs, or DNA extracted from either sample type. The data originate from a study of blood T cell repertoires in COVID-19 (dated by TCRdb to 2020 to 2022). Some background on the complete study: Collaborator samples came from the United States, Italy and Spain and covered acute and convalescent phases of COVID-19. The prospective study material was composed of cDNA or gDNA derived from T cells, B-cell-depleted T cells, or PBMCs. Deeply sampled blood TCRbeta repertoires from subjects exposed to, actively infected with, or recovered from COVID-19 were included in the dataset. A freely available public database, intended as a resource for researchers studying the immune response to SARS-CoV-2, is where the repertoires were released. Samples came from the ongoing ImmuneRACE study (first 160 participants) plus 1,254 subjects from 6 global collaborators. A de-identified subject ID, COVID-19 status, age in years and sex were almost always included in the sample metadata. Where HLA class I and class II types were available, the types were taken from metadata supplied by the sample provider, not from assay-based typing.

General conclusions and limits of the study: The amount of clinical and demographic metadata varied by source and participant and was provided uncurated.

What was sequenced was peripheral blood. The source is a man at least 80 years old with acute or convalescent COVID-19.

The CDR3 protein: CASSPKGQDLSYEQYF. At the DNA level, the sequence is TGTGCCAGCAGCCCAAAGGGACAGGACCTCTCCTACGAGCAGTACTTC. The rearranged chain carries TRBV7-9 and TRBJ2-7, with 8 junctional bases fitting TRBD1. Per the germline V gene (reference sequence), SEHNR is the CDR1 and FQNEAQ is the CDR2. From V the trimming removes 5 bases and from J it removes 0 bases, while the gene matches leave 9 bases of the junction unaccounted for. The CDR3 measures 16 amino acids from cysteine to phenylalanine. This entry keeps only the CDR3 DNA: 48 bases, framed from base 1. Where the CDR3 stops, the reference TRBV7-9 and TRBJ2-7 genes take over; the full variable domain is DTGVSQNPRHKITKRGQNVTFRCDPISEHNRLYWYRQTLGQGPEFLTYFQNEAQLEKSRLLSDRFSAERPKGSFSTLEIQRTEQGDSAMYLCASSPKGQDLSYEQYFGPGTRLTVT.